This TCR beta chain derives from a study of beta chain features in type 1 diabetes. General study points: Patients showed naive, central memory and Treg TCRB repertoires that appeared more similar than those of healthy donors. For Type 1 diabetes patients, all four CD4+ subsets carried TCRB CDR3s that were moderately but significantly shorter. Lower insertion and higher deletion counts appeared at VDJ junctions in type 1 diabetes patients.

The whole isolated RNA underwent reverse transcription, so sequencing captured expressed TCRB transcripts. Some clones are missing from TCRdb's copy, which holds only in-frame ones; the method was immunoSEQ multiplex PCR. The table has about 280,000 clones, 15% seen once. On this clone: The antigen remains unidentified.

One heparinised blood draw averaging around 0.12 L was given by each donor. Isolation of CD4+ naive, central memory, regulatory and stem cell-like memory cells was achieved by sorting via CD45RO/CCR7/CD25/CD127/CD95/CD27. The CDR3 is made up of 15 amino acids. Trimming took 2 bases from V and 2 from J; bases not matched to a gene: 5. Germline values: CDR1 SGHNT, CDR2 YYREEE (reference sequence). Input material: naive CD4+ T cells from blood. This TCR was sampled from a man aged 18 to 35 with type 1 diabetes. The chain employs TRBV5-4 and TRBJ2-5, with 8 bases identical to TRBD2. The CDR3 DNA reads as TGTGCCAGCAGCTTCGGACTAGCTGCTCAAGAGACCCAGTACTTC. Its protein product is CASSFGLAAQETQYF. The whole variable domain, remainder taken from reference TRBV5-4 and TRBJ2-5, is ETGVTQSPTHLIKTRGQQVTLRCSSQSGHNTVSWYQQALGQGPQFIFQYYREEENGRGNFPPRFSGLQFPNYSSELNVNALELDDSALYLCASSFGLAAQETQYFGPGTRLLVL.